What follows describes a single T cell receptor (beta chain). Germline V lookup: CDR1 SQVTM, CDR2 ANQGSEA. Trimming stripped 6 bases from V and 0 bases from J, with 6 bases between. This CDR3 has 13 residues. The Seattle site enrolled patients during active infection and followed them longitudinally. Under the authors' procedure: Amplification from reference gene primers served as the basis for estimated nucleated cell counts. Method: immunoSEQ multiplex PCR; TCRdb's copy keeps in-frame clones and lacks some. Clonal size and the V and J genes are those of that table, whereas D and trimming came from the DNA. The sample carries 100,000 to 150,000 clones, roughly 92% recorded once. The sample is drawn from a study of blood T cell repertoires in COVID-19.

This sequence was found in a man over 45 with COVID-19, enrolled during active disease. Sequences were obtained from peripheral blood. The chain is built from TRBV29-1 and TRBJ2-6, with D unresolved. CDR3 in amino acids: CSVQISGANVLTF. The DNA for the CDR3 is TGCAGCGTCCAGATCTCTGGGGCCAACGTCCTGACTTTC. Full variable domain (missing parts from reference TRBV29-1 and TRBJ2-6): SAVISQKPSRDICQRGTSLTIQCQVDSQVTMMFWYRQQPGQSLTLIATANQGSEATYESGFVIDKFPISRPNLTFSTLTVSNMSPEDSSIYLCSVQISGANVLTFGAGSRLTVL.